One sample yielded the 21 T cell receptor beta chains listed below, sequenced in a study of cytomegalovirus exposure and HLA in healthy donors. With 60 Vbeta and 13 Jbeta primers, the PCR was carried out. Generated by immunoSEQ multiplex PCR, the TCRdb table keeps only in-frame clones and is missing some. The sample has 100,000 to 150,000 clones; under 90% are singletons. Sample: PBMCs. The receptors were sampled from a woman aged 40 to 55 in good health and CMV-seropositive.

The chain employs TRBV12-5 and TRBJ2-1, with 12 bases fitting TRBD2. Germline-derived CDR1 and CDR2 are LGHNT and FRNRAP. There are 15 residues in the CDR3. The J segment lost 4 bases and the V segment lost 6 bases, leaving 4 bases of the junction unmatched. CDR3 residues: CASGPLAGGYNEQFF. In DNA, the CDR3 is TGTGCTAGTGGGCCACTAGCGGGAGGATACAATGAGCAGTTCTTC.

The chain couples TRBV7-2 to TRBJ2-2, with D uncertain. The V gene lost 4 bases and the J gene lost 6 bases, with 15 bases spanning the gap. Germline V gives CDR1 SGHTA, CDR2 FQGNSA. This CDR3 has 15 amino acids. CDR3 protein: CASSSDMLYAGELFF. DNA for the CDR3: TGTGCCAGCAGCTCCGACATGCTTTATGCCGGGGAGCTGTTTTTT.

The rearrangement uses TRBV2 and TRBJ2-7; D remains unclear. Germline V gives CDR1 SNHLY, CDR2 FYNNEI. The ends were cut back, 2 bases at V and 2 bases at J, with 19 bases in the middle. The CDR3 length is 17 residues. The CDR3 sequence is CASSELPGTEKTYEQYF. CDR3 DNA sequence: TGTGCCAGCAGTGAACTTCCAGGAACAGAGAAAACCTACGAGCAGTACTTC. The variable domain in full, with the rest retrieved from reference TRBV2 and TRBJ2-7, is EPEVTQTPSHQVTQMGQEVILRCVPISNHLYFYWYRQILGQKVEFLVSFYNNEISEKSEIFDDQFSVERPDGSNFTLKIRSTKLEDSAMYFCASSELPGTEKTYEQYFGPGTRLTVT.

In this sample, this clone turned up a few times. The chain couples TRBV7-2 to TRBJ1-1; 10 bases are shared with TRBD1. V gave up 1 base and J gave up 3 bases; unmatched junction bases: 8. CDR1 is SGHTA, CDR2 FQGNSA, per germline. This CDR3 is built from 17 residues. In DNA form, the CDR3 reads TGTGCCAGCAGCTTAGTCGGGACAGGGGTATCGTACACTGAAGCTTTCTTT. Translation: CASSLVGTGVSYTEAFF. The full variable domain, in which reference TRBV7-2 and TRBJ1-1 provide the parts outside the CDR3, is GAGVSQSPSNKVTEKGKDVELRCDPISGHTALYWYRQSLGQGLEFLIYFQGNSAPDKSGLPSDRFSAERTGGSVSTLTIQRTQQEDSAVYLCASSLVGTGVSYTEAFFGQGTRLTVV.

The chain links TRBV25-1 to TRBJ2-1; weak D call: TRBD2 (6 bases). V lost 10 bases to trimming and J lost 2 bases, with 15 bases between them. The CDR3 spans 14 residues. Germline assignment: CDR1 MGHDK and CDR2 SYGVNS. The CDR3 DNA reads TGTGCCACCCTCAGGGACTCAACCTACAATGAGCAGTTCTTC. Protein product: CATLRDSTYNEQFF.

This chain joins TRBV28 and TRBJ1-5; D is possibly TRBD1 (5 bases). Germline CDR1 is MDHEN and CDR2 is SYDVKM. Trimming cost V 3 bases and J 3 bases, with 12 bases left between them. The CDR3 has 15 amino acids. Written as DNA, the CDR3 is TGTGCCAGCAGTTTGACCGGGGGAAACAATCAGCCCCAGCATTTT. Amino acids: CASSLTGGNNQPQHF.

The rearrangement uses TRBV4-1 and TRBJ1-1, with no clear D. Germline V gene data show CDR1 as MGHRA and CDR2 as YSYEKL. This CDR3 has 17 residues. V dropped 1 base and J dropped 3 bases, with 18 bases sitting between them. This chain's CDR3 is CASSQGISGFRYTEAFF. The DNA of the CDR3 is TGCGCCAGCAGCCAAGGCATATCGGGGTTCCGTTACACTGAAGCTTTCTTT.

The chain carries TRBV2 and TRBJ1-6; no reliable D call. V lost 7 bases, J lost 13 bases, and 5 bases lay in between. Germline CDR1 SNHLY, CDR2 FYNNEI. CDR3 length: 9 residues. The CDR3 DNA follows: TGTGCCAGCACTCCGCCCCTCCACTTT. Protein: CASTPPLHF.

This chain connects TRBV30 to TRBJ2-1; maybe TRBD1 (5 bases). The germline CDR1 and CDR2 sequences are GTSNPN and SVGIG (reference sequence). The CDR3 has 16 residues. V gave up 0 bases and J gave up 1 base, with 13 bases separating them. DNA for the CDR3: TGTGCCTGGAGTGTACTTAGGGGCAGGTCCTACAATGAGCAGTTCTTC. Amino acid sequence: CAWSVLRGRSYNEQFF.

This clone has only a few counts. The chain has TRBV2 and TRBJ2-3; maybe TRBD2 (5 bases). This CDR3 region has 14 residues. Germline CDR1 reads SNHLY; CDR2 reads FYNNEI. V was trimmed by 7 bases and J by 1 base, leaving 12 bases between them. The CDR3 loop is CASNPGSGTDTQYF. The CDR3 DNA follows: TGTGCCAGCAATCCGGGGTCGGGCACAGATACGCAGTATTTT.

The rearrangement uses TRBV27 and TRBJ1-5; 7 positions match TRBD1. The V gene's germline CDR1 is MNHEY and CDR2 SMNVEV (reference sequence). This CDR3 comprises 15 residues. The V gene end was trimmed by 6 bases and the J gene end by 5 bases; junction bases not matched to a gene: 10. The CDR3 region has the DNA TGTGCCAGCAGAGTCGGGACAGCTTCCTATCAGCCCCAGCATTTT. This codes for CASRVGTASYQPQHF.

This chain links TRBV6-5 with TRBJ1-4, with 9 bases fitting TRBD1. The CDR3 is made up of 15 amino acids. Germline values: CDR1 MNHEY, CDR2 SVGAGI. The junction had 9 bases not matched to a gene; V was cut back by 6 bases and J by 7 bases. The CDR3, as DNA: TGTGCCAGCAGCCAGACAGGGGGTAGAGGTGAAAAACTGTTTTTT. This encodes CASSQTGGRGEKLFF.

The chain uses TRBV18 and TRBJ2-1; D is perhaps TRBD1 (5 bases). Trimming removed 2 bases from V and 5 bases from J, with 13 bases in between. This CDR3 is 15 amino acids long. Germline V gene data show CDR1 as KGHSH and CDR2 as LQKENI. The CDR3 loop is CASSPSRAGNNEQFF. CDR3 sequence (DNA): TGTGCCAGCTCACCATCACGGGCAGGGAACAATGAGCAGTTCTTC.

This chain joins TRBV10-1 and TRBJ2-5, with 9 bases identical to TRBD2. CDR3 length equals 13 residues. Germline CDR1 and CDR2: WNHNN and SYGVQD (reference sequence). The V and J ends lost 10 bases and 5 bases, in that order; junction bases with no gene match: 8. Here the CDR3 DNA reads TGCGCCACCCATAGCGGGAGTTGGGAGACCCAGTACTTC. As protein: CATHSGSWETQYF.

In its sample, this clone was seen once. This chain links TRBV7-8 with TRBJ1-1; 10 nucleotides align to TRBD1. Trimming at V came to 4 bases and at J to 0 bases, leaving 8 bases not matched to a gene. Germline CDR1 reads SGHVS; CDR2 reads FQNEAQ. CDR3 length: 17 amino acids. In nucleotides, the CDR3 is TGTGCCAGCAGCTCGGGACAGGGGTGGGTCATGAACACTGAAGCTTTCTTT. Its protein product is CASSSGQGWVMNTEAFF.

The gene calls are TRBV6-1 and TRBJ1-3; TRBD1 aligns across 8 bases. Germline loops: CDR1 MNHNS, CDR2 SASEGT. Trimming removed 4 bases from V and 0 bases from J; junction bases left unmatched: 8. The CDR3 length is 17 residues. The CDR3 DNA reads TGTGCCAGCAGTGTAGGACAGGGTACCTACTCTGGAAACACCATATATTTT. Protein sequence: CASSVGQGTYSGNTIYF.

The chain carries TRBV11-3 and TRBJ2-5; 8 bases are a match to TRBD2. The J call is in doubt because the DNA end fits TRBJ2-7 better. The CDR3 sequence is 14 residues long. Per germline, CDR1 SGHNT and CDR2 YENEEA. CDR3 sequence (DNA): TGTGCCAGCAGCCCCAGCGGGAGTACCCACGAGCAGTACTTC. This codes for CASSPSGSTHEQYF.

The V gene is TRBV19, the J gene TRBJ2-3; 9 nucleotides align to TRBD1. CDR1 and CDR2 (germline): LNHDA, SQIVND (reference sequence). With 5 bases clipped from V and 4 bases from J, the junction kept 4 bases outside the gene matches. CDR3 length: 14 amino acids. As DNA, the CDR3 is TGTGCCAGTAGTCCACAGGGGGCCTCAGATACGCAGTATTTT. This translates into CASSPQGASDTQYF.

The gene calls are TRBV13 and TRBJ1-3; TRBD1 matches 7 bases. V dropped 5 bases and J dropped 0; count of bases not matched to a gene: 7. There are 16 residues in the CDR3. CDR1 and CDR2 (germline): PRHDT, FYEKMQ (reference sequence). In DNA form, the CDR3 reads TGTGCCAGCAGCCTCCGACAGGGACTCTCTGGAAACACCATATATTTT. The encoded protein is CASSLRQGLSGNTIYF.

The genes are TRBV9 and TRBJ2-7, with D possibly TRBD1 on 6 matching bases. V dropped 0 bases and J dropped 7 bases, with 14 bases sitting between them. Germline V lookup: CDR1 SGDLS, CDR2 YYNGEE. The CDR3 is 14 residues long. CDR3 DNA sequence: TGTGCCAGCAGCGTAGGAGGGGGAATGGGGGAGCAGTACTTC. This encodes CASSVGGGMGEQYF.

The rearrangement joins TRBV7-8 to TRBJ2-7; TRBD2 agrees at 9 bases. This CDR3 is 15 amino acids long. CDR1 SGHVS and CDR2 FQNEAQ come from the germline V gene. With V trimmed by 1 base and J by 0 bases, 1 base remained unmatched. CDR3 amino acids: CASSLVREGSYEQYF. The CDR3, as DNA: TGTGCCAGCAGCTTAGTGCGGGAGGGCTCCTACGAGCAGTACTTC.